This TCR beta chain is from a study of T cell responses to AZD1222 COVID-19 vaccine. General observations from the study: Clonal diversity may have been underestimated in mostly white British donors. Unmutated variant regions are reportedly targeted by nearly half of spike-specific TCRs. At baseline, just five to seven AZD1222 recipients tested seropositive.

Germline V gene data show CDR1 as KGHSH and CDR2 as LQKENI. The CDR3 totals 13 residues. Between the trimmed V and J ends, which lost 6 bases and 4 bases, there was a span of 9 bases. With respect to this clone: Antigen: not known.

TCRdb's table, derived via immunoSEQ multiplex PCR, lists solely in-frame clones and lacks some. The sample holds 130,000 to 150,000 clones; approximately 90% are singletons and the top ten take about 3%. The sequences come from peripheral blood, collected on day 0 of MenACWY control vaccination. The V and J genes are TRBV18 and TRBJ1-4; D is uncertain. The receptor's source is an adult in good health. The CDR3 loop reads CASSLSLNEKLFF. CDR3 nucleotide sequence: TGTGCCAGCTCCTTGTCCCTTAATGAAAAACTGTTTTTT.